This is a list of T cell receptor beta chains from one sample in a study of T cell responses to AZD1222 COVID-19 vaccine. Data came from immunoSEQ multiplex PCR; TCRdb stores just in-frame clones and leaves some out. The data contain roughly 150,000 clones, around 85% of them singletons. Sequences were derived from peripheral blood, sampled on day 0 of AZD1222 vaccination. These receptors were obtained from an adult in good health. CDR3s include the opening cysteine and the closing phenylalanine or tryptophan. The D gene is left open where the match is weak. Some rows have no size entry. The others give once, few or many, or a class for an expanded clone.

v_gene	abundance	d_gene	j_gene	CDR3aa	CDR3nt
TRBV3-1/TRBV3-2	.	TRBD2	TRBJ2-3	CASSTHLVEAGDLTDTQYF	TGTGCCAGCAGCACACACCTGGTTGAGGCGGGGGATTTAACAGATACGCAGTATTTT
TRBV19	.	.	TRBJ2-7	CASSPGINEQYF	TGTGCCAGTAGTCCGGGGATCAACGAGCAGTACTTC
TRBV12-3/TRBV12-4	once	.	TRBJ1-1	CASSTDRNTEAFF	TGTGCCAGCAGCACGGACAGGAACACTGAAGCTTTCTTT
TRBV30	.	TRBD2	TRBJ2-1	CAWALGGDNEQFF	TGTGCCTGGGCTCTGGGAGGGGACAATGAGCAGTTCTTC
TRBV11-2	.	.	TRBJ2-7	CASSSLYEQYF	TGTGCCAGCAGCTCCCTCTACGAGCAGTACTTC
TRBV7-9	.	.	TRBJ2-2	CASSFPQQGSSLTGELFF	TGTGCCAGCAGCTTTCCACAGCAGGGGTCCTCCCTCACCGGGGAGCTGTTTTTT
TRBV4-1	.	.	TRBJ1-4	CASSQGRAAKLFF	TGCGCCAGCAGCCAAGGGCGGGCGGCGAAACTGTTTTTT
TRBV21-1	.	.	TRBJ2-7	CASSLPQGARSYEQYF	TGTGCCAGCAGCTTACCCCAGGGGGCGCGGTCCTACGAGCAGTACTTC
TRBV12-3/TRBV12-4	.	TRBD1	TRBJ1-6	CASSGQGGSPLHF	TGTGCCAGCAGTGGACAGGGAGGTTCACCCCTCCACTTT
TRBV7-2	.	.	TRBJ1-2	CASTLNGKTNYGYTF	TGTGCCAGCACCTTGAATGGGAAAACTAACTATGGCTACACCTTC
TRBV24-1	.	.	TRBJ2-1	CATSDSTLRAEGYNEQFF	TGTGCCACCAGTGATTCAACACTACGGGCAGAGGGCTACAATGAGCAGTTCTTC
TRBV21-1	.	.	TRBJ1-1	CASNCGTAEAFF	TGTGCCAGCAACTGCGGGACAGCTGAAGCTTTCTTT
TRBV3-1/TRBV3-2	.	TRBD1	TRBJ2-7	CASSQGGYRGLGEQYF	TGTGCCAGCAGCCAAGGGGGATACAGGGGGCTGGGAGAGCAGTACTTC
TRBV12-2	.	.	TRBJ1-6	CASRLARRTVLSPLHF	TGTGCAAGTCGCTTAGCGCGTAGGACCGTCCTTTCCCCCCTCCACTTT
TRBV21-1	.	.	TRBJ1-1	CASSKVATGTPANTEAFF	.